Presented here are 30 T cell receptor beta chains from one specimen sequenced in a study of OX40 agonist ivuxolimab in advanced cancers. Clones were sequenced by immunoSEQ multiplex PCR, and TCRdb holds only the in-frame ones, with some missing. The sample comprises tens of thousands of clones, roughly nine tenths of which are singletons, and less than 0.2% rests with the top ten. The sequences come from CD4+ or CD8+ T cells sorted from blood, collected in a trial of the OX40 agonist ivuxolimab. All receptors come from an adult with an advanced solid tumor such as melanoma, head and neck, liver or kidney cancer.

The CDR3 protein is CASSRGVSSYNEQFF. In DNA form, the CDR3 reads TGTGCCAGCAGCCGCGGGGTTAGCTCCTACAATGAGCAGTTCTTC. This chain uses TRBV7-3 with TRBJ2-1, with a tentative D call TRBD2 (6 bases). This CDR3 has 15 amino acids. V was cut by 5 bases and J by 0 bases, with 11 bases left in between. In germline, CDR1 is SGHTA, CDR2 FQGTGA.

The chain is built from TRBV7-3 and TRBJ1-1, with D maybe TRBD1 (6 bases). V was clipped by 5 bases and J by 4 bases, with 23 bases between them. This CDR3 region has 17 residues. Germline assignment: CDR1 SGHTA and CDR2 FQGTGA. CDR3 loop: CASSIFGTRGGGTEAFF. For the CDR3, the DNA is TGTGCCAGCAGCATTTTTGGGACAAGGGGAGGGGGCACTGAAGCTTTCTTT. The variable domain in full, with the rest retrieved from reference TRBV7-3 and TRBJ1-1, is GAGVSQTPSNKVTEKGKYVELRCDPISGHTALYWYRQSLGQGPEFLIYFQGTGAADDSGLPNDRFFAVRPEGSVSTLKIQRTERGDSAVYLCASSIFGTRGGGTEAFFGQGTRLTVV.

This clone showed up just once. The chain couples TRBV7-3 to TRBJ2-3, with 9 bases identical to TRBD2. J was trimmed by 3 bases and V by 5 bases; bases with no gene match: 12. Germline CDR1 and CDR2: SGHTA and FQGTGA. The length of the CDR3 is 17 residues. The CDR3 protein is CASSLISGRGRTDTQYF. CDR3 nucleotides: TGTGCCAGCAGCCTAATTAGCGGGAGAGGGAGAACAGATACGCAGTATTTT.

The rearrangement joins TRBV1 to TRBJ2-7; TRBD1 is the table's D call and was not checked against the DNA. TRBV1 is reported as a pseudogene. This CDR3 contains 17 residues. The CDR3: CTSSQVWGRESSYEQYV. CDR3 bases: TGCACCAGCAGCCAAGTATGGGGCAGGGAAAGCTCCTACGAGCAGTACGTC.

V is TRBV11-3 and J is TRBJ1-1, with a weak D call TRBD1 (5 bases). V was pared by 1 base and J by 5 bases, with 14 bases between. CDR3 length: 15 residues. From germline, CDR1 is SGHNT and CDR2 YENEEA. This CDR3 reads CASSLGGPEGTEAFF. For the CDR3, the DNA is TGTGCCAGCAGCTTAGGGGGCCCCGAGGGGACTGAAGCTTTCTTT.

The chain is built from TRBV19 and TRBJ2-7; 8 nucleotides agree with TRBD1. This CDR3 contains 13 residues. Germline-derived CDR1 and CDR2 are LNHDA and SQIVND (reference sequence). V trimming: 5 bases; J trimming: 7 bases; junction bases outside the gene matches: 7. CDR3 residues: CASSVGQGREQYV. Here the CDR3 DNA reads TGTGCCAGTAGTGTAGGACAGGGCCGAGAGCAGTACGTC.

The chain joins TRBV19 to TRBJ1-2; no firm D call. Germline CDR1 LNHDA, CDR2 SQIVND (reference sequence). V gave up 3 bases and J gave up 3 bases, with 11 bases separating them. This CDR3 is built from 14 residues. CDR3: CASSMRGGDYGYTF. CDR3 DNA sequence: TGTGCCAGTAGTATGCGGGGAGGTGACTATGGCTACACCTTC.

The V call is TRBV19, the J call TRBJ2-3, with D hard to call. This CDR3 spans 11 amino acids. Looked up from germline, CDR1 is LNHDA and CDR2 is SQIVND (reference sequence). Trimming pared 7 bases from V and 7 bases from J, leaving 9 bases between. The CDR3 DNA sequence: TGTGCCAGTAACGGGCGGAATACGCAGTATTTT. It encodes CASNGRNTQYF.

The CDR3 loop reads CASSLELPDTQYF. The CDR3 region has the DNA TGTGCCAGCAGCTTAGAACTCCCAGATACGCAGTATTTT. The V and J genes are TRBV7-9 and TRBJ2-3; D not resolved. The V end was cut by 1 base, the J end by 4 bases, with 6 bases between. The germline CDR1 and CDR2 sequences are SEHNR and FQNEAQ (reference sequence). The length of the CDR3 is 13 residues.

This chain links TRBV6-6 with TRBJ1-2; 8 bases fit TRBD1. V shed 7 bases and J 5 bases; nucleotides not matched to a gene: 12. This CDR3 is 15 amino acids long. Germline V gene data show CDR1 as MNHNY and CDR2 as SVGAGI (reference sequence). CDR3 coding DNA: TGTGCCAGCACCACAGGACAGGGCAGGACATATGGCTACACCTTC. It codes for CASTTGQGRTYGYTF.

CDR3 bases: TGTGCCAGCAGTTACCGGACATTATACAATGAGCAGTTCTTC. The encoded protein is CASSYRTLYNEQFF. This chain links TRBV6-6 with TRBJ2-1, with D tentatively TRBD1 (5 bases). CDR3 length equals 14 residues. Germline CDR1 reads MNHNY; CDR2 reads SVGAGI (reference sequence). Trimming took 2 bases from V and 4 from J, leaving 9 bases between them.

In DNA form, the CDR3 reads TGTGCCAGCAGCCAAGGGACAGGGGTTCGGGAGCAGTTCTTC. It translates to CASSQGTGVREQFF. V gene TRBV7-2 combines with J gene TRBJ2-1, with 10 bases aligning to TRBD1. The V segment lost 5 bases and the J segment 10 bases; nucleotides outside the gene matches: 8. Germline V gene sequence: CDR1 SGHTA, CDR2 FQGNSA. The CDR3 has 14 amino acids. The variable domain in full, completed from reference TRBV7-2 and TRBJ2-1, reads GAGVSQSPSNKVTEKGKDVELRCDPISGHTALYWYRQSLGQGLEFLIYFQGNSAPDKSGLPSDRFSAERTGGSVSTLTIQRTQQEDSAVYLCASSQGTGVREQFFGPGTRLTVL.

The chain recombines TRBV19 with TRBJ1-2; D may be TRBD1 (5 bases). V lost 8 bases, J lost 2 bases, and 15 bases lay in between. This CDR3 is 14 amino acids long. Germline CDR1 reads LNHDA; CDR2 reads SQIVND (reference sequence). In DNA, the CDR3 is TGTGCCAGTTGGGTGGGGCTTGACAACTATGGCTACACCTTC. Translating gives CASWVGLDNYGYTF.

V is TRBV9 and J is TRBJ1-4; no firm D call. Trimming removed 0 bases at V and 7 bases at J, with 13 bases between. CDR3 length: 15 amino acids. Per the germline V gene, CDR1 is SGDLS and CDR2 is YYNGEE. CDR3 in DNA: TGTGCCAGCAGCGTAGCTTCTGGGTTGAGTGAAAAACTGTTTTTT. Translation gives CASSVASGLSEKLFF. Together with reference TRBV9 and TRBJ1-4, the CDR3 gives the full variable domain: DSGVTQTPKHLITATGQRVTLRCSPRSGDLSVYWYQQSLDQGLQFLIQYYNGEERAKGNILERFSAQQFPDLHSELNLSSLELGDSALYFCASSVASGLSEKLFFGSGTQLSVL.

The chain combines TRBV7-6 with TRBJ1-3, with TRBD1 matching 8 bases. This CDR3 is 15 amino acids long. The V gene end was trimmed by 4 bases and the J gene end by 7 bases; junction bases not matched to a gene: 9. CDR1 SGHVS and CDR2 FNYEAQ come from the germline V gene. CDR3 DNA: TGTGCCAGCAGCTCTGACAGGGGCCGTAAGAACACCATATATTTT. Encoded protein: CASSSDRGRKNTIYF.

This chain joins TRBV5-1 and TRBJ1-1, with a possible D match to TRBD1 (5 bases). The length of the CDR3 is 12 residues. V lost 2 bases to trimming and J lost 5 bases, with 7 bases between them. CDR1 is SGHRS, CDR2 YFSETQ, per germline. CDR3 region: CASSFRETEAFF. CDR3 nucleotides: TGCGCCAGCAGCTTCAGGGAGACTGAAGCTTTCTTT. The full variable domain, its missing parts supplied by reference TRBV5-1 and TRBJ1-1, is KAGVTQTPRYLIKTRGQQVTLSCSPISGHRSVSWYQQTPGQGLQFLFEYFSETQRNKGNFPGRFSGRQFSNSRSEMNVSTLELGDSALYLCASSFRETEAFFGQGTRLTVV.

The chain joins TRBV28 to TRBJ1-5, with D possibly matching TRBD1 (6 bases). Germline V gives CDR1 MDHEN, CDR2 SYDVKM. The CDR3 is 14 amino acids. V was trimmed by 5 bases and J by 1 base, leaving 9 bases between them. CDR3 in amino acids: CASSKGGSNQPQHF. The CDR3 DNA reads TGTGCCAGCAGTAAGGGGGGGAGCAATCAGCCCCAGCATTTT. The complete variable domain, with remaining parts taken from reference TRBV28 and TRBJ1-5, reads DVKVTQSSRYLVKRTGEKVFLECVQDMDHENMFWYRQDPGLGLRLIYFSYDVKMKEKGDIPEGYSVSREKKERFSLILESASTNQTSMYLCASSKGGSNQPQHFGDGTRLSIL.

The chain combines TRBV7-2 with TRBJ2-6; D unclear. This CDR3 is 13 amino acids long. Trimming removed 1 base from V and 11 bases from J, with 9 bases in between. Germline V gives CDR1 SGHTA, CDR2 FQGNSA. The CDR3 here is CASSLVIEDVLTF. The CDR3 bases are TGTGCCAGCAGCTTAGTTATTGAGGACGTCCTGACTTTC.

This clone came up once. The chain has TRBV11-3 and TRBJ2-1; D unresolved. The germline V gene encodes CDR1 SGHNT and CDR2 YENEEA. The CDR3 totals 15 residues. Trimming stripped 5 bases from V and 2 bases from J, with 13 bases between. The CDR3 nucleotides are TGTGCCAGCAGCCCCGAGGACGGCCCCTACAATGAGCAGTTCTTC. Protein product: CASSPEDGPYNEQFF.

The V and J genes are TRBV7-6 and TRBJ1-5; D perhaps matches TRBD1 (5 bases). V lost 2 bases, J lost 7 bases, and 12 bases lay in between. The CDR3 sequence is 14 residues long. Germline V gene lookup returns CDR1 SGHVS and CDR2 FNYEAQ. In DNA, the CDR3 is TGTGCCAGCAGCTTAATCCCGACAGCGCAGCCCCAGCATTTT. As protein: CASSLIPTAQPQHF.

V is TRBV19 and J is TRBJ1-6; no firm D call. The germline V gene encodes CDR1 LNHDA and CDR2 SQIVND (reference sequence). CDR3 size: 16 residues. Trimming removed 5 bases from V and 7 bases from J, with 18 bases in between. CDR3 region: CASSPRSTSGNSPLHF. In nucleotides, the CDR3 is TGTGCCAGTAGTCCCCGATCTACATCGGGGAATTCACCCCTCCACTTT.

The CDR3 loop is CASSPGGASYEQYV. CDR3 DNA: TGTGCCAGCTCTCCGGGGGGGGCTTCCTACGAGCAGTACGTC. The chain is built from TRBV18 and TRBJ2-7; the match to TRBD2 covers 8 bases. In germline, CDR1 is KGHSH, CDR2 LQKENI. The CDR3 runs to 14 residues. The V gene end was trimmed by 6 bases and the J gene end by 1 base; junction bases not matched to a gene: 5.

This clone was recorded only once. The chain employs TRBV5-6 and TRBJ1-2; 9 bases match TRBD1. In germline, CDR1 is SGHDT, CDR2 YYEEEE. The length of the CDR3 is 13 residues. Trimming at V came to 5 bases and at J to 5 bases, leaving 4 bases not matched to a gene. The CDR3 loop reads CASRGQGRYGYTF. The CDR3 bases are TGTGCCAGCAGGGGACAGGGAAGGTATGGCTACACCTTC. Looking up the rest from reference TRBV5-6 and TRBJ1-2 gives the full variable domain: DAGVTQSPTHLIKTRGQQVTLRCSPKSGHDTVSWYQQALGQGPQFIFQYYEEEERQRGNFPDRFSGHQFPNYSSELNVNALLLGDSALYLCASRGQGRYGYTFGSGTRLTVV.

The chain joins TRBV5-1 to TRBJ2-6; D assignment may be TRBD1 or TRBD2 (5 bases each). With 7 bases removed from V and 0 bases from J, the gap between germline ends came to 11 bases. This CDR3 has 15 amino acids. Germline CDR1 is SGHRS and CDR2 is YFSETQ. The CDR3 DNA follows: TGCGCCAGCTGGGACCCCAGCTCTGGGGCCAACGTCCTGACTTTC. Encoded protein: CASWDPSSGANVLTF. Full variable domain (outside the CDR3, taken from reference TRBV5-1 and TRBJ2-6): KAGVTQTPRYLIKTRGQQVTLSCSPISGHRSVSWYQQTPGQGLQFLFEYFSETQRNKGNFPGRFSGRQFSNSRSEMNVSTLELGDSALYLCASWDPSSGANVLTFGAGSRLTVL.

The rearrangement joins TRBV2 to TRBJ2-1, with TRBD2 matching 12 bases. Unmatched junction bases numbered 18, after V lost 5 bases and J lost 7 bases. CDR1 and CDR2 (germline): SNHLY, FYNNEI. The CDR3 consists of 19 residues. CDR3: CASSSRQILAGGSINEQFF. In nucleotides, the CDR3 is TGTGCCAGCAGTTCCCGACAGATACTAGCGGGGGGATCGATAAATGAGCAGTTCTTC.

The rearrangement uses TRBV14 and TRBJ2-7; TRBD2 matches 10 bases. Losses at the gene ends were 4 bases for V and 5 bases for J; bases not matched to a gene: 8. CDR1 and CDR2 (germline): SGHDN, FVKESK. CDR3 size: 15 residues. CDR3 in DNA: TGTGCCAGCAGCCGCACGGCTAGCGGGAGTGACGAGCAGTACTTC. As protein: CASSRTASGSDEQYF.

V and J are TRBV9 and TRBJ2-2; 8 bases map to TRBD2. CDR1 and CDR2 (germline): SGDLS, YYNGEE. V gave up 0 bases and J gave up 5 bases; unmatched junction bases: 9. This CDR3 comprises 17 residues. The CDR3 spells CASSVVPAGALTGELFF. Written as DNA, the CDR3 is TGTGCCAGCAGCGTAGTTCCAGCGGGGGCCCTGACCGGGGAGCTGTTTTTT.

The V call is TRBV9, the J call TRBJ2-1; 8 bases fit TRBD2. Trimming cost V 3 bases and J 2 bases; bases outside gene matches: 10. Germline loops: CDR1 SGDLS, CDR2 YYNGEE. This CDR3 is 17 amino acids long. CDR3 coding DNA: TGTGCCAGCAGCGCCTCTAGCGGGTGGACAACCTACAATGAGCAGTTCTTC. Residues: CASSASSGWTTYNEQFF.

The chain employs TRBV6-1 and TRBJ1-5, with TRBD1 matching 9 bases. V gave up 8 bases and J gave up 5 bases; unmatched junction bases: 7. CDR3 size: 14 residues. Germline V lookup: CDR1 MNHNS, CDR2 SASEGT. Here the CDR3 DNA reads TGTGCCAGCCGGACCCGGACAGGGGATCAGCCCCAGCATTTT. Translation: CASRTRTGDQPQHF.

This chain connects TRBV20-1 to TRBJ2-1; D remains ambiguous. The CDR3 runs to 10 residues. V dropped 6 bases and J dropped 4 bases, with 4 bases sitting between them. Per the germline V gene, CDR1 is DFQATT and CDR2 is SNEGSKA (reference sequence). This CDR3 reads CSAIYNEQFF. The CDR3 DNA reads as TGCAGTGCCATATACAATGAGCAGTTCTTC.